The 22 T cell receptor beta chains listed next were all sequenced from one sample in a study of T cells after posttransplantation cyclophosphamide. The protocol was immunoSEQ multiplex PCR, while the TCRdb copy is restricted to in-frame clones and leaves out a portion. This sample has more than 8,000 clones; roughly 90% occur once, and the top ten carry under 5%. Controls had myeloablative marrow grafts with methotrexate and calcineurin inhibitor, sampled at 1 year. The specimen comprised PBMCs, sampled 420 to 450 days after allogeneic stem cell transplant with calcineurin inhibitor and methotrexate. The receptors derive from a male patient between 50 and 60 years old who received an allogeneic stem cell transplant from an unrelated donor, was CMV-positive, and had chronic GVHD only. Some of the T cells might come from the graft donor.

The rearrangement uses TRBV25-1 and TRBJ2-1; 9 bases are shared with TRBD1. Germline CDR1 reads MGHDK; CDR2 reads SYGVNS. With 1 base clipped from V and 7 bases from J, the junction kept 8 bases outside the gene matches. CDR3 size: 16 residues. This CDR3 reads CASSEFRDRERNEQFF. The CDR3 region has the DNA TGTGCCAGCAGTGAATTCCGGGACAGGGAAAGGAATGAGCAGTTCTTC.

The chain combines TRBV4-3 with TRBJ1-3, with 12 bases lining up with TRBD1. Per the germline V gene, CDR1 is LGHNA and CDR2 is YSLEER. V shed 0 bases, J shed 0 bases, and the junction held 0 bases outside the gene matches. The CDR3 loop spans 17 amino acids. The CDR3: CASSQEGQGASGNTIYF. The CDR3 DNA is TGCGCCAGCAGCCAAGAGGGACAGGGGGCCTCTGGAAACACCATATATTTT.

The chain employs TRBV28 and TRBJ2-1; 10 bases map to TRBD2. The V segment lost 1 base and the J segment 7 bases; nucleotides outside the gene matches: 4. CDR1 is MDHEN and CDR2 is SYDVKM in the germline V gene. This CDR3 spans 15 amino acids. The CDR3 region is CASSLSAGGRNEQFF. DNA for the CDR3: TGTGCCAGCAGTTTATCAGCGGGGGGGCGGAATGAGCAGTTCTTC.

The chain is built from TRBV6-5 and TRBJ1-2, with no clear D. V was shortened by 7 bases and J by 2 bases, with 11 bases between the two germline ends. Germline V gene data show CDR1 as MNHEY and CDR2 as SVGAGI. The CDR3 has 13 residues. CDR3 sequence reads: CASIRPGNYGYTF. DNA of the CDR3: TGTGCCAGCATTAGGCCGGGGAACTATGGCTACACCTTC.

The V gene is TRBV4-1, the J gene TRBJ1-1, with D perhaps matching TRBD1 (5 bases). Trimming cost V 3 bases and J 7 bases, with 12 bases left between them. The CDR3 contains 13 residues. CDR1 and CDR2 from the germline V gene are MGHRA and YSYEKL. CDR3 in amino acids: CASSQSRDFEAFF. CDR3 in DNA: TGCGCCAGCAGCCAGAGCCGGGACTTTGAAGCTTTCTTT.

The J gene is TRBJ1-1, the V gene TRBV28, with 7 bases identical to TRBD1. Germline CDR1 and CDR2: MDHEN and SYDVKM. The CDR3 is 14 residues long. V gave up 4 bases and J gave up 4 bases; unmatched junction bases: 6. DNA for the CDR3: TGTGCCAGCAGTTACAGGGGCTTGGGCACTGAAGCTTTCTTT. Its protein is CASSYRGLGTEAFF.

This clone showed up just once. V usage is TRBV19 and J usage is TRBJ2-7; D might be TRBD2 (5 bases). There are 13 residues in the CDR3. The V gene lost 10 bases and the J gene lost 1 base, with 14 bases spanning the gap. Germline CDR1 LNHDA, CDR2 SQIVND (reference sequence). The DNA for the CDR3 is TGTGCCACCGGGCCGGGAACTTCCTACGAGCAGTACTTC. It codes for CATGPGTSYEQYF.

This clone was observed once. This rearrangement joins TRBV7-9 to TRBJ2-2; D is perhaps TRBD1 (6 bases). Per germline, CDR1 SEHNR and CDR2 FQNEAQ (reference sequence). This CDR3 comprises 16 residues. Between the trimmed V and J ends, which lost 0 bases and 5 bases, there was a span of 13 bases. The CDR3 is CASSLAYRQVTGELFF. CDR3 DNA sequence: TGTGCCAGCAGCTTAGCGTATCGACAGGTTACCGGGGAGCTGTTTTTT.

This chain uses TRBV5-1 with TRBJ2-5, with 8 bases lining up with TRBD2. Germline V gene data show CDR1 as SGHRS and CDR2 as YFSETQ. This CDR3 has 15 amino acids. V lost 2 bases and J lost 1; bases outside the gene matches: 4. For the CDR3, the DNA is TGCGCCAGCAGCTTTAGCGGGACCTTCCAAGAGACCCAGTACTTC. Encoded protein: CASSFSGTFQETQYF.

The chain uses TRBV10-2 and TRBJ2-1; 7 bases align to TRBD2. The CDR3 covers 15 residues. Germline-derived CDR1 and CDR2 are WSHSY and SAAADI. V dropped 8 bases and J dropped 1; count of bases not matched to a gene: 8. The CDR3 reads CASLEAGPSYNEQFF. The CDR3 coding sequence is TGCGCCAGCCTCGAAGCGGGGCCTTCCTACAATGAGCAGTTCTTC.

This clone was seen just once. This chain joins TRBV7-8 and TRBJ2-7; 12 bases map to TRBD1. V dropped 6 bases and J dropped 6; count of bases not matched to a gene: 6. The CDR3 loop spans 14 amino acids. Germline V lookup: CDR1 SGHVS, CDR2 FQNEAQ. This CDR3 reads CASRAGQGAIEQYF. DNA of the CDR3: TGTGCCAGCAGAGCGGGACAGGGGGCTATCGAGCAGTACTTC.

The rearrangement links TRBV28 to TRBJ1-1; D gene uncertain. Deletions cut 8 bases from V and 1 base from J, with 14 bases between. Germline CDR1 is MDHEN and CDR2 is SYDVKM. The CDR3 contains 14 residues. CDR3 sequence (DNA): TGTGCCAGCGGCAACAGTTTATCGAACACTGAAGCTTTCTTT. It is translated as CASGNSLSNTEAFF.

The chain joins TRBV7-3 to TRBJ1-1; TRBD1 matches 10 bases. This CDR3 comprises 14 residues. The junction had 2 bases not matched to a gene; V was cut back by 0 bases and J by 7 bases. CDR1 SGHTA and CDR2 FQGTGA come from the germline V gene. In DNA, the CDR3 is TGTGCCAGCAGCTTAACTGGGACAGGGGATGAAGCTTTCTTT. Translation gives CASSLTGTGDEAFF.

This clone was seen a handful of times. The CDR3 reads CASSPPGTSPYNEQFF. The CDR3 DNA sequence: TGTGCCAGCAGCCCTCCCGGGACTTCCCCCTACAATGAGCAGTTCTTC. V gene TRBV9 combines with J gene TRBJ2-1; D might be TRBD2 (6 bases). This CDR3 is 16 amino acids long. The germline V and J ends were trimmed by 4 bases and 2 bases, with 16 bases remaining between them. CDR1 is SGDLS, CDR2 YYNGEE, per germline.

In this sample, this clone turned up once. The chain couples TRBV27 to TRBJ2-1; 7 nucleotides align to TRBD2. The CDR3 is 15 residues long. Trimming took 0 bases from V and 7 from J; bases not matched to a gene: 6. Germline V gene sequence: CDR1 MNHEY, CDR2 SMNVEV (reference sequence). In DNA form, the CDR3 reads TGTGCCAGCAGTTTATCGGGTCCAGCGGGGAATGAGCAGTTCTTC. Translated, it gives CASSLSGPAGNEQFF.

This chain links TRBV5-5 with TRBJ1-2; 7 positions match TRBD1. Trimming took 1 base from V and 0 from J; bases not matched to a gene: 9. This CDR3 has 17 residues. Per germline, CDR1 SGHKS and CDR2 YYEKEE (reference sequence). CDR3 residues: CASSLRVEDRTNYGYTF. CDR3 nucleotides: TGTGCCAGCAGCTTGCGGGTGGAGGACAGGACTAACTATGGCTACACCTTC.

The chain links TRBV13 to TRBJ2-7; 11 bases are shared with TRBD2. V lost 4 bases to trimming and J lost 3 bases; unmatched junction nucleotides: 11. The V gene's germline CDR1 is PRHDT and CDR2 FYEKMQ (reference sequence). The CDR3 contains 17 residues. CDR3 sequence reads: CASSSNTGTSGSYEQYF. DNA for the CDR3: TGTGCCAGCAGCTCAAACACCGGGACTAGCGGAAGCTACGAGCAGTACTTC.

The gene calls are TRBV6-1 and TRBJ2-5, with TRBD2 matching 12 bases. V was pared by 0 bases and J by 3 bases, with 2 bases of the junction left unmatched. Germline V gene lookup returns CDR1 MNHNS and CDR2 SASEGT. The CDR3 extends over 16 amino acids. The CDR3 coding sequence is TGTGCCAGCAGTGAAGCGCCTAGCGGGGGGGAAGAGACCCAGTACTTC. Amino acid sequence: CASSEAPSGGEETQYF.

The chain joins TRBV28 to TRBJ2-1, with TRBD2 identical over 10 bases. V shed 8 bases, J shed 4 bases, and the junction held 8 bases outside the gene matches. The CDR3 contains 15 residues. Germline CDR1 reads MDHEN; CDR2 reads SYDVKM. As DNA, the CDR3 is TGTGCCAGCCTTGGGCTAGCGGGGGATTACAATGAGCAGTTCTTC. As protein: CASLGLAGDYNEQFF.

The rearrangement uses TRBV5-1 and TRBJ2-5; 9 nucleotides match TRBD1. The DNA end is more similar to TRBJ2-7, so the J call may be wrong. Germline V CDR1 and CDR2: SGHRS, YFSETQ. The CDR3 has 15 residues. The CDR3: CASSPEGTGNYEQYF. The CDR3 nucleotides read TGCGCCAGCAGCCCGGAAGGGACAGGGAACTACGAGCAGTACTTC.

V usage is TRBV5-1 and J usage is TRBJ2-5, with 7 bases aligning to TRBD1. Trimming cost V 1 base and J 2 bases; bases outside gene matches: 5. The length of the CDR3 is 15 residues. Germline CDR1 reads SGHRS; CDR2 reads YFSETQ. CDR3 protein: CASSLTGAPQETQYF. DNA for the CDR3: TGCGCCAGCAGCTTGACAGGGGCGCCGCAAGAGACCCAGTACTTC.

The chain uses TRBV11-2 and TRBJ2-1, with D possibly being TRBD2 (6 bases). Looked up from germline, CDR1 is SGHAT and CDR2 is FQNNGV. CDR3 length equals 14 residues. Trimming stripped 0 bases from V and 7 bases from J, with 10 bases between. DNA for the CDR3: TGTGCCAGCAGCTTAGAAGGGAGGAGGAATGAGCAGTTCTTC. Its protein is CASSLEGRRNEQFF.